These 17 T cell receptor beta chains came from one sample sequenced in a study of T cells in Graves' hyperthyroidism and ophthalmopathy. Amplified TCR beta CDR3 regions came from RNA transcripts. A set of HTBI primers served as the primers for a first-round RT-PCR of the TCR CDR3. TCRdb reprocessed the multiplex PCR reads via MiXCR and lists one record per CDR3 protein. This table has about 320,000 distinct CDR3 sequences, approximately 16% appearing once. Sequencing used blood. The receptor set was obtained from a man younger than 40 with Graves' hyperthyroidism.

The chain has TRBV19 and TRBJ1-3; D perhaps matches TRBD1 (6 bases). Deletions cut 7 bases from V and 0 bases from J, with 10 bases between. Germline V lookup: CDR1 LNHDA, CDR2 SQIVND (reference sequence). The CDR3 is made up of 14 amino acids. The CDR3 DNA follows: TGTGCCAGTAACCCACAGGGCTCTGGAAACACCATATATTTT. Its translation: CASNPQGSGNTIYF.

This clonotype was observed at least ten times. The CDR3 is CASSYSGGYTF. CDR3 bases: TGTGCCAGCAGCTACTCCGGCGGCTACACCTTC. The chain is built from TRBV7-9 and TRBJ1-2; D unclear. Trimming pared 4 bases from V and 8 bases from J, leaving 8 bases between. The CDR3 covers 11 residues. Germline V lookup: CDR1 SEHNR, CDR2 FQNEAQ (reference sequence).

There are a few counts of this clonotype. This sequence joins TRBV5-1 and TRBJ1-4; TRBD1 is a possible D gene (5 bases). V was trimmed by 5 bases and J by 0 bases, leaving 11 bases between them. CDR1 and CDR2 (germline): SGHRS, YFSETQ. There are 15 residues in the CDR3. CDR3 nucleotide sequence: TGCGCCAGCAGACCTACAGGAGCAACTAATGAAAAACTGTTTTTT. This sequence encodes CASRPTGATNEKLFF. Full variable domain (missing parts from reference TRBV5-1 and TRBJ1-4): KAGVTQTPRYLIKTRGQQVTLSCSPISGHRSVSWYQQTPGQGLQFLFEYFSETQRNKGNFPGRFSGRQFSNSRSEMNVSTLELGDSALYLCASRPTGATNEKLFFGSGTQLSVL.

The chain uses TRBV9 and TRBJ1-2; no clear D gene. The germline CDR1 and CDR2 sequences are SGDLS and YYNGEE. V dropped 0 bases and J dropped 2 bases, with 14 bases sitting between them. This CDR3 region has 16 residues. CDR3 amino acids: CASSVEVMGSNYGYTF. The CDR3 DNA sequence: TGTGCCAGCAGCGTAGAGGTGATGGGGAGCAACTATGGCTACACCTTC.

CDR3 DNA: TGCAGTGCTAGAATGAGGACTAGCGGGAGGTGGGCCCACGAGCAGTACTTC. Amino acid sequence: CSARMRTSGRWAHEQYF. V and J are TRBV20-1 and TRBJ2-7; 14 bases match TRBD2. The CDR3 length is 17 residues. V shed 2 bases and J 5 bases; nucleotides not matched to a gene: 11. Germline V CDR1 and CDR2: DFQATT, SNEGSKA (reference sequence).

To note about this clonotype: This could be a read error, since a much larger clone is one nucleotide away. The V call is TRBV29-1, the J call TRBJ2-5; D is tentatively TRBD1 or TRBD2 (7 bases each). The CDR3 has 12 amino acids. The V gene's germline CDR1 is SQVTM and CDR2 ANQGSEA. The CDR3, as DNA: TGCAGCGTTGACAGGGGGGGGGAGACCCAGTGCTTC. Translation gives CSVDRGGETQCF.

The CDR3 bases are TGTGCCAGCAGCTTAATCGGGCAAAACAATGAGCAGTTCTTC. Residues: CASSLIGQNNEQFF. The chain has TRBV7-3 and TRBJ2-1; D gene unclear. V lost 1 base and J 5 bases, leaving 9 bases between the germline ends. CDR3 length: 14 amino acids. Germline assignment: CDR1 SGHTA and CDR2 FQGTGA.

This clonotype was counted between two and nine times. The rearrangement joins TRBV5-6 to TRBJ2-7; no clear D gene. The V and J ends lost 1 base and 3 bases respectively, with 11 bases between them. CDR3 length: 14 residues. Looked up from germline, CDR1 is SGHDT and CDR2 is YYEEEE. CDR3 in amino acids: CASSLSHTDYEQYF. The CDR3 coding sequence is TGTGCCAGCAGCTTGAGCCACACCGACTACGAGCAGTACTTC.

This clonotype was observed many times. The chain carries TRBV11-1 and TRBJ2-3, with 7 positions matching TRBD2. The trim removed 2 bases at V and 4 bases at J, leaving 0 bases unmatched. CDR1 is SGHAT and CDR2 is FQDESV in the germline V gene (reference sequence). CDR3 length: 13 residues. CDR3: CASSLLAADTQYF. CDR3 nucleotide sequence: TGTGCCAGCAGCTTACTAGCGGCAGATACGCAGTATTTT.

This clonotype was picked up many times. The chain has TRBV18 and TRBJ2-5; D is possibly TRBD1 (6 bases). Germline values: CDR1 KGHSH, CDR2 LQKENI. V lost 8 bases and J 2 bases, leaving 12 bases between the germline ends. The CDR3 is made up of 13 amino acids. The CDR3 reads CASSPGTQETQYF. CDR3 nucleotide sequence: TGTGCCAGCAGTCCCGGGACACAAGAGACCCAGTACTTC. Looking up the rest from reference TRBV18 and TRBJ2-5 gives the full variable domain: NAGVMQNPRHLVRRRGQEARLRCSPMKGHSHVYWYRQLPEEGLKFMVYLQKENIIDESGMPKERFSAEFPKEGPSILRIQQVVRGDSAAYFCASSPGTQETQYFGPGTRLLVL.

This clonotype occurred many times. The chain joins TRBV7-2 to TRBJ2-7; 10 bases fit TRBD2. Germline CDR1 reads SGHTA; CDR2 reads FQGNSA. The CDR3 runs to 15 residues. V dropped 2 bases and J dropped 1; count of bases not matched to a gene: 2. The CDR3 spells CASSLHSGGSYEQYF. The CDR3 nucleotides are TGTGCCAGCAGCTTACATAGCGGGGGGTCCTACGAGCAGTACTTC.

This clonotype has a handful of counts. V and J are TRBV20-1 and TRBJ2-7, with a weak D call TRBD2 (5 bases). Germline CDR1 reads DFQATT; CDR2 reads SNEGSKA (reference sequence). The V and J ends lost 6 bases and 1 base respectively, with 16 bases between them. This CDR3 region has 14 residues. The CDR3 bases are TGCAGTGCCCGAGCCGTTGGACTTTCCTACGAGCAGTACTTC. Protein product: CSARAVGLSYEQYF.

This chain uses TRBV24-1 with TRBJ1-5; D might be TRBD1 (5 bases). Germline V gene data show CDR1 as KGHDR and CDR2 as SFDVKD. V lost 5 bases and J 0 bases, leaving 19 bases between the germline ends. There are 18 residues in the CDR3. Here the CDR3 DNA reads TGTGCCACCAGTGGGATGCCGGGACCCACCTCTAGCAATCAGCCCCAGCATTTT. Its translation: CATSGMPGPTSSNQPQHF.

This clonotype came up many times. The V gene is TRBV2, the J gene TRBJ2-1; 8 nucleotides agree with TRBD2. CDR1 and CDR2 (germline): SNHLY, FYNNEI. The CDR3 is 16 residues long. V gave up 9 bases and J gave up 1 base; unmatched junction bases: 11. CDR3 region: CASGRGDFPSYNEQFF. CDR3 in DNA: TGTGCCAGTGGGCGGGGGGACTTCCCATCCTACAATGAGCAGTTCTTC. Complete variable domain (other parts from reference TRBV2 and TRBJ2-1): EPEVTQTPSHQVTQMGQEVILRCVPISNHLYFYWYRQILGQKVEFLVSFYNNEISEKSEIFDDQFSVERPDGSNFTLKIRSTKLEDSAMYFCASGRGDFPSYNEQFFGPGTRLTVL.

The CDR3 is CAISESGGSYNEQFF. The CDR3 nucleotides read TGTGCCATCAGTGAGTCGGGCGGTTCGTACAATGAGCAGTTCTTC. The chain combines TRBV10-3 with TRBJ2-1; no clear D gene. V was clipped by 0 bases and J by 4 bases, with 10 bases between them. The length of the CDR3 is 15 residues. Germline CDR1 is ENHRY and CDR2 is SYGVKD.

As regards this clonotype: A much larger clone sits a single nucleotide away, making a read error possible. The genes are TRBV5-1 and TRBJ2-7, with 7 bases matching TRBD2. The V gene's germline CDR1 is SGHRS and CDR2 YFSETQ. V lost 5 bases and J lost 2; bases outside the gene matches: 10. The CDR3 loop spans 15 amino acids. CDR3 region: CASRTPASGPYEQYF. DNA for the CDR3: TGCGCCAGCAGGACTCCTGCTAGCGGCCCCTACGAGCAGTACTTC.

This clonotype was observed many times. The rearrangement uses TRBV7-6 and TRBJ1-1, with 7 positions matching TRBD1. The ends lost 5 bases at V and 1 base at J; junction bases unmatched: 10. The CDR3 runs to 16 residues. Germline values: CDR1 SGHVS, CDR2 FNYEAQ. The CDR3 DNA is TGTGCCAGCAGCATACACGCAGGGGGAGAGAACACTGAAGCTTTCTTT. Its protein is CASSIHAGGENTEAFF.